This entry is about one T cell receptor (beta chain). Its cognate antigen is unknown. Researchers ran the PCR with 60 Vbeta and 13 Jbeta primers. Using immunoSEQ multiplex PCR, the repertoire was profiled, and TCRdb retains in-frame clones only, with some absent. This table has about 210,000 clones, about 85% appearing once. The data were taken from a study of cytomegalovirus exposure and HLA in healthy donors. The CDR3 totals 16 residues. V dropped 4 bases and J dropped 8; count of bases not matched to a gene: 12. The germline V gene has CDR1 SNHLY and CDR2 FYNNEI. Notes on the study in general: Among the CMV-associated chains, a few were confirmed in vitro as specific for CMV antigens. A list of roughly 160 TCR beta chains associated with cytomegalovirus was given.

Sequences were obtained from PBMCs. The receptor's source is a boy aged 2-9 years in good health and CMV-seronegative. V usage is TRBV2 and J usage is TRBJ2-3; 10 nucleotides line up with TRBD1. Written as DNA, the CDR3 is TGTGCCAGCAGTGTCCGGGACAGGGGTCGCTCGGGTACGCAGTATTTT. Amino acid sequence: CASSVRDRGRSGTQYF.